This is a list of T cell receptor beta chains from one sample in a study of CD8+ T cells in alopecia areata. TCRdb's table, derived via immunoSEQ multiplex PCR, lists solely in-frame clones and lacks some. Here the sample spans over 150,000 clones, 60% being singletons. Sequencing was performed on CD4+ T cells sorted from blood, taken at week 4, from a patient treated with tofacitinib. These receptors were obtained from a human donor with alopecia areata. Each CDR3 is given with its conserved first and last residue. The size of a clone is reported for some rows only, either as once, few or many, or as a class for expanded clones.

abundance,j_gene,v_gene,CDR3aa
NA,TRBJ1-2,TRBV6-6,CASSSLSSLQGYTF
few,TRBJ1-6,TRBV18,CASSNLNSPLHF
NA,TRBJ1-3,TRBV2,CASNRAGNTIYF
NA,TRBJ2-3,TRBV29-1,CSVEGPSGGRTDTQYF
many,TRBJ1-5,TRBV28,CASSLTSSAGEQPQHF
few,TRBJ1-6,TRBV9,CASSNRNSPLHF
NA,TRBJ1-1,TRBV6-6,CASSARGQEAFF
NA,TRBJ2-2,TRBV29-1,CSVVTSRNTGELFF
NA,TRBJ1-1,TRBV30,CAWSKGWTEAFF
NA,TRBJ1-6,TRBV30,CAWRRQGASPLHF
NA,TRBJ2-5,TRBV4-2,CASSYRGLAGGPGETQYF
NA,TRBJ1-2,TRBV20-1,CSAQAFNGYTF
few,TRBJ2-2,TRBV11-2,CASSPVLGGTGELFF
NA,TRBJ1-2,TRBV2,CASKGTREDYGYTF
NA,TRBJ2-5,TRBV4-1,CASSLTRGTSGLQETQYF
few,TRBJ2-3,TRBV4-1,CASSQDRDRSTDTQYF
once,TRBJ2-3,TRBV30,CAWISQSTDTQYF
NA,TRBJ1-5,TRBV2,CASRAGTGGNQPQHF
NA,TRBJ2-7,TRBV6-5,CASSQDRRSYEQYF
NA,TRBJ2-7,TRBV27,CASRRQGESSSYEQYF
NA,TRBJ2-5,TRBV7-7,CASSLGWTGKETQYF
many,TRBJ2-5,TRBV2,CAAKGGTEETQYF
few,TRBJ2-7,TRBV27,CASSLSNQDEQYF
NA,TRBJ2-1,TRBV4-1,CASSHLTSGPTYNEQFF
once,TRBJ1-1,TRBV30,CAWSVDGAWVAFF
NA,TRBJ2-7,TRBV29-1,CSVAAGTSYEQYF
NA,TRBJ2-3,TRBV5-1,CASSSGQDPSTDTQYF
NA,TRBJ1-6,TRBV9,CASSVDPAHSPLHF
NA,TRBJ1-1,TRBV30,CAWSGGGDTEAFF
NA,TRBJ2-5,TRBV25-1,CASSEGGGNGETQYF
NA,TRBJ2-5,TRBV25-1,CASSEFHREDQETQYF
NA,TRBJ2-7,TRBV5-4,CASSLDGSSYEQYF
NA,TRBJ1-5,TRBV7-2,CASSRWVGNQPQHF
NA,TRBJ1-5,TRBV19,CASAQGRKSNQPQHF
NA,TRBJ1-2,TRBV20-1,CSATEGYGYTF
NA,TRBJ2-5,TRBV4-3,CASSKSTEETQYF
NA,TRBJ2-7,TRBV6-5,CASSRPGQGAYEQYF
NA,TRBJ1-5,TRBV7-2,CASSLRIGGQPQHF
few,TRBJ1-1,TRBV29-1,CSVAPNLGQGEAFF
NA,TRBJ1-2,TRBV5-6,CASSFGTEYGYTF
NA,TRBJ1-5,TRBV30,CAWSREPNQPQHF
NA,TRBJ1-2,TRBV30,CAWNRDPANYGYTF
NA,TRBJ2-7,TRBV25-1,CASSERKGISYEQYF
NA,TRBJ2-3,TRBV5-6,CASSLGTTTDTQYF
once,TRBJ1-2,TRBV7-9,CASSNDREAGYTF
NA,TRBJ1-5,TRBV30,CAWDLGGSQPQHF
NA,TRBJ1-2,TRBV28,CASSPGQGEGYTF
NA,TRBJ2-3,TRBV10-3,CAISEASGGTDTQYF
NA,TRBJ2-5,TRBV9,CASSDPREPQETQYF
NA,TRBJ1-6,TRBV30,CAWRGQGNSPLHF
NA,TRBJ2-2,TRBV29-1,CSAVVWGEQFNTGELFF